This T cell receptor beta chain was captured in a study of T cell changes during pregnancy in multiple sclerosis. From germline, CDR1 is SGHAT and CDR2 FQDESV (reference sequence). This CDR3 region has 16 residues. Germline trimming cut 5 bases from V and 9 bases from J; bases unmatched to any gene: 10. Assay used: immunoSEQ multiplex PCR; TCRdb lists only in-frame clones, some missing. Of about 79,000 clones listed, about 94% are singletons. V usage is TRBV11-1 and J usage is TRBJ2-1, with 13 nucleotides matching TRBD2. The source material was peripheral blood, sampled in the second trimester of pregnancy. The source is a female donor in good health, enrolled as a control in a pregnancy study. The CDR3 sequence is CASSPGTSGVSGEQFF. The CDR3 DNA follows: TGTGCCAGCAGCCCAGGGACTAGCGGGGTGTCGGGTGAGCAGTTCTTC.